This T cell receptor (beta chain) was sequenced for a study of blood T cell repertoires in COVID-19. Study as a whole: T cells, B-cell-depleted T cells, or PBMCs supplied cDNA or gDNA.

The CDR3 runs 18 residues. The germline gives CDR1 KGHDR, CDR2 SFDVKD. The junction had 10 bases not matched to a gene; V was cut back by 4 bases and J by 0 bases. As originally analysed: How many nucleated cells were present was estimated from reference gene primer amplification. Clones were sequenced by immunoSEQ multiplex PCR, and TCRdb holds only the in-frame ones, with some missing. The V and J calls and clone size come from that table; D and trimming were worked out from the DNA. The sample carries 30,000 to 40,000 clones, roughly 74% recorded once. Only a few counts were recorded for this clone.

V gene TRBV24-1 combines with J gene TRBJ1-5; 8 positions match TRBD1. Material for sequencing was peripheral blood. The sequence derives from an elderly man with active or convalescent COVID-19. CDR3 coding DNA: TGTGCCACCAGTGACCTGCACAGGGGGGACGATAGCAATCAGCCCCAGCATTTT. This gives the protein CATSDLHRGDDSNQPQHF.